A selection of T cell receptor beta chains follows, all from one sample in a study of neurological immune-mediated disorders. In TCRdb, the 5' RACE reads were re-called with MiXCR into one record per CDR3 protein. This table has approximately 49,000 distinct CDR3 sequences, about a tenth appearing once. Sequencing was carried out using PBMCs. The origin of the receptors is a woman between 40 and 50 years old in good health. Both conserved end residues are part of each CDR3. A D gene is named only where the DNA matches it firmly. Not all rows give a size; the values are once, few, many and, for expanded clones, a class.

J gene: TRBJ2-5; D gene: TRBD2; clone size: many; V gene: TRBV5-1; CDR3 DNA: TGCGCCAGCAGCCCTGGGACTAGGAGGGAAGAGACCCAGTACTTC; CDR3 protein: CASSPGTRREETQYF
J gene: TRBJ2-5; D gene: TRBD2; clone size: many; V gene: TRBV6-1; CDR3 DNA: TGTGCCGGCTCACCTCGACTAGCATCGCAAGAGACCCAGTACTTC; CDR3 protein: CAGSPRLASQETQYF
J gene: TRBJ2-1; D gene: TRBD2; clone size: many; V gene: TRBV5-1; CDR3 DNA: TGCGCCAGCAGCCGCCACACTATCCGACTAGCGGGAGGGCCCAATGAGCAGTTCTTC; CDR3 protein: CASSRHTIRLAGGPNEQFF
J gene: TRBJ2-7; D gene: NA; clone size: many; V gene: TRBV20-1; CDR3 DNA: TGCAGTGCTGAGCCTTCTCGCGGGGTATACGAGCAGTACTTC; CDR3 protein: CSAEPSRGVYEQYF
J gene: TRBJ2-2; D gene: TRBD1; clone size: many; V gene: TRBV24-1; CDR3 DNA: TGTGCCACCAGTGATTTGCGGGACAGGGGGTCCACCGGGGAGCTGTTTTTT; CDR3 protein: CATSDLRDRGSTGELFF
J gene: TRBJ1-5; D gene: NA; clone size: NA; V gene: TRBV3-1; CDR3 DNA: TGTGCCAGCAGCCTAGACAGGTCGGGCCAGCCCCAGCATTTT; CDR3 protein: CASSLDRSGQPQHF
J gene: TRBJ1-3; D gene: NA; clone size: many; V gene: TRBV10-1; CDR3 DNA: TGCGCCAGCTCTGGGAGTCGGTCTGGAAACACCATATATTTT; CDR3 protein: CASSGSRSGNTIYF
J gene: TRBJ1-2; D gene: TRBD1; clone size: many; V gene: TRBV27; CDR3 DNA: TGTGCCAGCAGTGCCAACAGGGGGAACTATGGCTACACCTTC; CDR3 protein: CASSANRGNYGYTF
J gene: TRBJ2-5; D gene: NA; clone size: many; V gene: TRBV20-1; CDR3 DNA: TGCAGTGCTAGCGTACTTTTAGAGGGGCCCCAGTACTTC; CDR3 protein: CSASVLLEGPQYF
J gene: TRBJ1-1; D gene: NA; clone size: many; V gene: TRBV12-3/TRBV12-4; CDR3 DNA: TGTGCCAGCACCCGTAATATTCTGAATACTGAAGCTTTCTTT; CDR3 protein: CASTRNILNTEAFF
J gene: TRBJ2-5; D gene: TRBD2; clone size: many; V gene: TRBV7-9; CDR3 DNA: TGTGCCAGCAGCCCCCGGGGCGCGGGGGTTAAGGAGACCCAGTACTTC; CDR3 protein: CASSPRGAGVKETQYF
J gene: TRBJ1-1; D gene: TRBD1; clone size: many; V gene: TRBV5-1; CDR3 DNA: TGCGCCAGCAGCGGGACAGGATCGGGCGCTGAAGCTTTCTTT; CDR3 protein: CASSGTGSGAEAFF
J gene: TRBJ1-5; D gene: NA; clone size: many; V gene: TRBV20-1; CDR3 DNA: TGCAGTGCTAGAGATTGGGGTGGACAGAAAAATCAGCCCCAGCATTTT; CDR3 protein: CSARDWGGQKNQPQHF
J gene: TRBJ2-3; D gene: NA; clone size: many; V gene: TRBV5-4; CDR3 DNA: TGTGCCAGCAGCTCAGTGGACGTCCCAGATACGCAGTATTTT; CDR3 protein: CASSSVDVPDTQYF
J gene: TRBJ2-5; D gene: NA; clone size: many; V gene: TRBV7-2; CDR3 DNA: TGTGCCAGCAGCCTGACCATGTGGGAGACCCAGTACTTC; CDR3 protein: CASSLTMWETQYF
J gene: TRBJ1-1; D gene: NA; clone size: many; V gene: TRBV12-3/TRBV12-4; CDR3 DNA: TGTGCCAGCAGGGGGGGAGGGGTTCTCCTACCTGAAGCTTTCTTT; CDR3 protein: CASRGGGVLLPEAFF
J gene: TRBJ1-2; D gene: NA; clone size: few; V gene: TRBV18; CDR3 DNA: TGTGCCAGCTCACGTCTACAGGAAAACTATGGCTACACCTTC; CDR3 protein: CASSRLQENYGYTF
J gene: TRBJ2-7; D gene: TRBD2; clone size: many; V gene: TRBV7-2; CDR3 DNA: TGTGCCAGCAGCTTACTAGCGGAAATCTACGAGCAGTACTTC; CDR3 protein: CASSLLAEIYEQYF
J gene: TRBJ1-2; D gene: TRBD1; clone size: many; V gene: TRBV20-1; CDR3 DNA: TGCAGTGCTAGTAGGGACAGCTCTAACTATGGCTACACCTTC; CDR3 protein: CSASRDSSNYGYTF
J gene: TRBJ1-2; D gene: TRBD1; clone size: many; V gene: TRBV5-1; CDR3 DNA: TGCGCCAGCAGCAGGGGGCGATCCTATGGCTACACCTTC; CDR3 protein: CASSRGRSYGYTF